One sample yielded the 22 T cell receptor beta chains listed below, sequenced in a study of blood T cell repertoires in COVID-19. Some clones are missing from TCRdb's copy, which holds only in-frame ones; the method was immunoSEQ multiplex PCR. The sample has around 78,000 clones, about 87% seen once. The material sequenced was peripheral blood. These TCRs come from a man aged 50-59 years with active COVID-19.

This chain connects TRBV5-1 to TRBJ2-7, with 10 bases aligning to TRBD2. CDR3 size: 15 residues. V lost 4 bases and J lost 4; bases outside the gene matches: 8. The germline V gene encodes CDR1 SGHRS and CDR2 YFSETQ. The chain's CDR3 is CASSTLAGEMYEQYF. CDR3 coding DNA: TGCGCCAGCAGCACTCTAGCGGGAGAGATGTACGAGCAGTACTTC.

V usage is TRBV28 and J usage is TRBJ2-4; perhaps TRBD2 as D (5 bases). Germline loops: CDR1 MDHEN, CDR2 SYDVKM. The CDR3 covers 14 residues. Trimming took off 2 bases at V and 0 bases at J, with 5 bases between the two ends. CDR3 loop: CASSLGGAKNIQYF. DNA of the CDR3: TGTGCCAGCAGTTTAGGAGGAGCCAAAAACATTCAGTACTTC.

The V call is TRBV30, the J call TRBJ2-1; D might be TRBD2 (7 bases). The V end lost 8 bases, the J end lost 7 bases, and 24 bases lay between the germline ends. Per the germline V gene, CDR1 is GTSNPN and CDR2 is SVGIG (reference sequence). The CDR3 is 15 residues long. As DNA, the CDR3 is TGTGCCCGTTTATCCCTCCAGCGGGACACGAATGAGCAGTTCTTC. Amino acid sequence: CARLSLQRDTNEQFF. Using reference TRBV30 and TRBJ2-1 for the parts outside the CDR3, the full variable domain is SQTIHQWPATLVQPVGSPLSLECTVEGTSNPNLYWYRQAAGRGLQLLFYSVGIGQISSEVPQNLSASRPQDRQFILSSKKLLLSDSGFYLCARLSLQRDTNEQFFGPGTRLTVL.

The chain recombines TRBV5-6 with TRBJ2-7; 8 nucleotides align to TRBD2. This CDR3 region has 14 residues. Looked up from germline, CDR1 is SGHDT and CDR2 is YYEEEE. V dropped 5 bases and J dropped 6; count of bases not matched to a gene: 10. DNA for the CDR3: TGTGCCAGCAGTCGCCGGGAGGGAATGGGCGAGCAGTACTTC. Translation: CASSRREGMGEQYF.

The chain employs TRBV30 and TRBJ1-6, with D possibly being TRBD1 (5 bases). This CDR3 is 15 amino acids long. Germline CDR1 and CDR2: GTSNPN and SVGIG (reference sequence). V dropped 3 bases and J dropped 5 bases, with 14 bases sitting between them. For the CDR3, the DNA is TGTGCCTGGAGGAAGGGGTTCCGGGATAATTCACCCCTCCACTTT. The encoded protein is CAWRKGFRDNSPLHF.

This chain links TRBV7-3 with TRBJ2-1; perhaps TRBD2 as D (7 bases). This CDR3 has 17 residues. Trimming shortened V by 2 bases and J by 0 bases, and 14 bases separated the two germline ends. Looked up from germline, CDR1 is SGHTA and CDR2 is FQGTGA. CDR3 nucleotide sequence: TGTGCCAGCAGCTTATATGGCCGGGGGGCCTCCTACAATGAGCAGTTCTTC. Translating it yields CASSLYGRGASYNEQFF.

The genes are TRBV11-1 and TRBJ2-1, with a possible D match to TRBD2 (7 bases). V was pared by 5 bases and J by 3 bases, with 14 bases between. There are 15 residues in the CDR3. From germline, CDR1 is SGHAT and CDR2 FQDESV (reference sequence). This CDR3 reads CASSPGASGYNEQFF. The CDR3 DNA reads as TGTGCCAGCAGCCCGGGGGCTAGCGGCTACAATGAGCAGTTCTTC.

This rearrangement joins TRBV5-4 to TRBJ1-5; 10 nucleotides match TRBD1. V shed 4 bases, J shed 7 bases, and the junction held 5 bases outside the gene matches. The CDR3 spans 14 residues. The germline V gene encodes CDR1 SGHNT and CDR2 YYREEE (reference sequence). CDR3 coding DNA: TGTGCCAGCAGCCCCGGGACAGGGGACCAGCCCCAGCATTTT. The encoded protein is CASSPGTGDQPQHF.

This rearrangement joins TRBV3-1 (or the pseudogene TRBV3-2) to TRBJ1-4; TRBD1 matches 7 bases. The CDR3 extends over 16 amino acids. The J segment lost 0 bases and the V segment lost 4 bases, leaving 5 bases of the junction unmatched. Germline CDR1 is LGHDT and CDR2 is YNNKEL (reference sequence). CDR3 region: CASSPGTVATNEKLFF. CDR3 bases: TGTGCCAGCAGCCCCGGGACAGTTGCAACTAATGAAAAACTGTTTTTT.

This chain uses TRBV29-1 with TRBJ2-1, with TRBD2 identical over 8 bases. CDR3 size: 12 residues. V shed 7 bases and J 7 bases; nucleotides not matched to a gene: 6. CDR1 is SQVTM and CDR2 is ANQGSEA in the germline V gene. The CDR3: CSARAGGNEQFF. CDR3 DNA: TGCAGCGCCAGGGCGGGGGGAAATGAGCAGTTCTTC.

V and J are TRBV5-1 and TRBJ1-2, with TRBD1 matching 7 bases. The CDR3 covers 17 residues. With 1 base clipped from V and 2 bases from J, the junction kept 11 bases outside the gene matches. Germline V gene sequence: CDR1 SGHRS, CDR2 YFSETQ. Here the CDR3 DNA reads TGCGCCAGCAGCTTGCTCTTGGGGACAGACCAAAACTATGGCTACACCTTC. Translation: CASSLLLGTDQNYGYTF.

The rearrangement joins TRBV29-1 to TRBJ1-1; D remains ambiguous. The CDR3 runs to 12 residues. Germline V gene data show CDR1 as SQVTM and CDR2 as ANQGSEA. Trimming took off 2 bases at V and 0 bases at J, with 4 bases between the two ends. CDR3 in amino acids: CSVEQMNTEAFF. The DNA of the CDR3 is TGCAGCGTTGAACAGATGAACACTGAAGCTTTCTTT.

V is TRBV9 and J is TRBJ2-3; 10 bases are shared with TRBD1. The germline gives CDR1 SGDLS, CDR2 YYNGEE. The CDR3 loop spans 16 amino acids. After removal of 4 bases from V and 3 bases from J, the junction contained 8 bases not matched to a gene. The CDR3: CASSLRQGANTDTQYF. CDR3 nucleotides: TGTGCCAGCAGCCTCAGACAGGGGGCTAATACAGATACGCAGTATTTT. Filled out from reference TRBV9 and TRBJ2-3, the complete variable domain reads DSGVTQTPKHLITATGQRVTLRCSPRSGDLSVYWYQQSLDQGLQFLIQYYNGEERAKGNILERFSAQQFPDLHSELNLSSLELGDSALYFCASSLRQGANTDTQYFGPGTRLTVL.

The chain combines TRBV2 with TRBJ2-1, with 10 bases lining up with TRBD1. Germline assignment: CDR1 SNHLY and CDR2 FYNNEI. This CDR3 has 15 amino acids. V shed 7 bases, J shed 1 base, and the junction held 4 bases outside the gene matches. Written as DNA, the CDR3 is TGTGCCAGCAAGACGGGACAGGGGTCCTACAATGAGCAGTTCTTC. It specifies CASKTGQGSYNEQFF.

The chain couples TRBV7-2 to TRBJ1-2, with 10 bases matching TRBD1. Trimming took 0 bases from V and 4 from J; bases not matched to a gene: 2. This CDR3 has 15 amino acids. Germline-derived CDR1 and CDR2 are SGHTA and FQGNSA. The CDR3 coding sequence is TGTGCCAGCAGCTTAGCGGGACAGGGGAGCTATGGCTACACCTTC. Its protein is CASSLAGQGSYGYTF.

The chain has TRBV9 and TRBJ2-5; D is perhaps TRBD1 (6 bases). V dropped 3 bases and J dropped 4 bases, with 16 bases sitting between them. CDR1 SGDLS and CDR2 YYNGEE come from the germline V gene. The CDR3 extends over 15 amino acids. The CDR3 loop is CASSEGDRKAETQYF. The CDR3 DNA is TGTGCCAGCAGCGAGGGGGACCGAAAGGCAGAGACCCAGTACTTC.

The chain carries TRBV5-4 and TRBJ1-1; D possibly corresponds to TRBD1 (5 bases). With 8 bases removed from V and 6 bases from J, the gap between germline ends came to 11 bases. CDR3 size: 11 residues. Germline V gene sequence: CDR1 SGHNT, CDR2 YYREEE (reference sequence). CDR3 sequence (DNA): TGTGCCAGTCGGGGGGGGGCTGAAGCTTTCTTT. This gives the protein CASRGGAEAFF.

V is TRBV7-2 and J is TRBJ1-4; 7 nucleotides align to TRBD1. This CDR3 comprises 15 residues. The ends lost 3 bases at V and 8 bases at J; junction bases unmatched: 9. Germline V CDR1 and CDR2: SGHTA, FQGNSA. The CDR3 DNA reads as TGTGCCAGCAGCTTTCCAGGACAGGTGAAAGAAAAACTGTTTTTT. Translating it yields CASSFPGQVKEKLFF. Together with reference TRBV7-2 and TRBJ1-4, the CDR3 gives the full variable domain: GAGVSQSPSNKVTEKGKDVELRCDPISGHTALYWYRQSLGQGLEFLIYFQGNSAPDKSGLPSDRFSAERTGGSVSTLTIQRTQQEDSAVYLCASSFPGQVKEKLFFGSGTQLSVL.

V gene TRBV7-8 combines with J gene TRBJ2-2; D remains ambiguous. The V end lost 5 bases, the J end lost 6 bases, and 19 bases lay between the germline ends. CDR3 length: 16 amino acids. Germline CDR1 is SGHVS and CDR2 is FQNEAQ. The CDR3: CASSPREGGTAGELFF. CDR3 nucleotides: TGTGCCAGCAGCCCACGTGAAGGCGGTACGGCCGGGGAGCTGTTTTTT.

This rearrangement joins TRBV10-2 to TRBJ1-5, with D uncertain. V lost 4 bases, J lost 5 bases, and 15 bases lay in between. This CDR3 contains 15 residues. From germline, CDR1 is WSHSY and CDR2 SAAADI. In DNA, the CDR3 is TGCGCCAGCAGTGTAGGATTGACCGCGGATCAGCCCCAGCATTTT. Amino acid sequence: CASSVGLTADQPQHF.

The chain has TRBV4-1 and TRBJ2-7; weak D call: TRBD2 (6 bases). Germline lookup yields CDR1 MGHRA and CDR2 YSYEKL. Between the trimmed V and J ends, which lost 4 bases and 8 bases, there was a span of 21 bases. The CDR3 consists of 15 residues. The CDR3 is CASSPRDQAGFQQYF. The DNA of the CDR3 is TGCGCCAGCAGCCCCCGGGACCAGGCGGGATTCCAGCAGTACTTC.

By frequency in the sample, this clone is medium-sized. This chain joins TRBV7-8 and TRBJ1-2, with 12 bases identical to TRBD1. CDR1 SGHVS and CDR2 FQNEAQ come from the germline V gene. V shed 5 bases, J shed 8 bases, and the junction held 9 bases outside the gene matches. The CDR3 spans 15 residues. CDR3 coding DNA: TGTGCCAGCAGCCTTTCGGGACAGGGGGCGCGGGGCTACACCTTC. Protein: CASSLSGQGARGYTF. The variable domain in full, completed from reference TRBV7-8 and TRBJ1-2, reads GAGVSQSPRYKVAKRGQDVALRCDPISGHVSLFWYQQALGQGPEFLTYFQNEAQLDKSGLPSDRFFAERPEGSVSTLKIQRTQQEDSAVYLCASSLSGQGARGYTFGSGTRLTVV.